The 20 T cell receptor beta chains given below trace back to one sample, sequenced in a study of vaccination effects on CD4 cells after COVID-19. Only in-frame clones appear in the TCRdb table, and some are missing; sequencing was by immunoSEQ multiplex PCR. The sample yields 50,000 to 70,000 clones, more than 60% seen once. At the end of around eleven days of culture, CD4+ T cells were isolated. Each participant was administered two doses of either the BNT162b2 or the mRNA-1273 vaccine. Their antigen targets remain unknown. The sequenced sample was CD4+ T cells from PBMCs cultured without peptide, obtained after COVID-19 vaccination. Receptors originate from a human donor who received a COVID-19 vaccine.

On this clone: Sequence at one end of the junction differs from germline and may be a read error. The rearrangement joins TRBV29-1 to TRBJ2-5; D gene unclear. The germline V gene has CDR1 SQVTM and CDR2 ANQGSEA. The CDR3 is made up of 12 amino acids. Here the CDR3 reads CSVELFQAHFNF. CDR3 in DNA: TGCAGCGTTGAACTATTCCAGGCGCACTTTAACTTC.

The V and J genes are TRBV2 and TRBJ1-1; tentative D call: TRBD1 (5 bases). The CDR3 length is 16 residues. Germline V gene sequence: CDR1 SNHLY, CDR2 FYNNEI. V was trimmed by 2 bases and J by 3 bases, leaving 16 bases between them. The chain's CDR3 is CASSESRGRIDTEAFF. The CDR3 DNA reads as TGTGCCAGCAGTGAATCAAGGGGCAGGATTGACACTGAAGCTTTCTTT. Supplemented by reference TRBV2 and TRBJ1-1, the full variable domain reads EPEVTQTPSHQVTQMGQEVILRCVPISNHLYFYWYRQILGQKVEFLVSFYNNEISEKSEIFDDQFSVERPDGSNFTLKIRSTKLEDSAMYFCASSESRGRIDTEAFFGQGTRLTVV.

This rearrangement joins TRBV24-1 to TRBJ2-5; 13 bases match TRBD2. Per the germline V gene, CDR1 is KGHDR and CDR2 is SFDVKD. J was trimmed by 0 bases and V by 5 bases; bases with no gene match: 8. The CDR3 consists of 18 residues. The CDR3 spells CATSGGTSGVPYQETQYF. DNA of the CDR3: TGTGCCACCAGTGGGGGGACTAGCGGGGTCCCGTACCAAGAGACCCAGTACTTC.

The V and J genes are TRBV19 and TRBJ1-2; possible D gene TRBD1, 5 bases. Germline V gives CDR1 LNHDA, CDR2 SQIVND (reference sequence). This CDR3 has 18 residues. The V and J ends lost 6 bases and 7 bases respectively, with 30 bases between them. CDR3 in DNA: TGTGCCAGTAGCGTAGTGGGAGCGCGGGACCCAAGAAGGTCTGGCTACACCTTC. Protein sequence: CASSVVGARDPRRSGYTF.

This clone was seen once. Different DNA sequences within this sample yield the same CDR3. The V and J genes are TRBV5-1 and TRBJ2-5; weak D call: TRBD1 (6 bases). V was cut by 0 bases and J by 5 bases, with 8 bases left in between. The CDR3 consists of 13 residues. The V gene's germline CDR1 is SGHRS and CDR2 YFSETQ. DNA for the CDR3: TGCGCCAGCAGCTTGGGTACAGGGGAGACCCAGTACTTC. Encoded protein: CASSLGTGETQYF. The full variable domain, with the rest looked up from reference TRBV5-1 and TRBJ2-5, is KAGVTQTPRYLIKTRGQQVTLSCSPISGHRSVSWYQQTPGQGLQFLFEYFSETQRNKGNFPGRFSGRQFSNSRSEMNVSTLELGDSALYLCASSLGTGETQYFGPGTRLLVL.

V is TRBV5-1 and J is TRBJ2-1; 7 bases fit TRBD2. Germline V gives CDR1 SGHRS, CDR2 YFSETQ. This CDR3 has 15 residues. Trimming cost V 0 bases and J 6 bases; bases outside gene matches: 6. This chain's CDR3 is CASSLGGGGGNEQFF. DNA of the CDR3: TGCGCCAGCAGCTTGGGAGGCGGGGGTGGCAATGAGCAGTTCTTC.

The rearrangement uses TRBV7-2 and TRBJ2-1, with TRBD1 matching 7 bases. From germline, CDR1 is SGHTA and CDR2 FQGNSA. This CDR3 has 15 residues. The trim removed 5 bases at V and 3 bases at J, leaving 7 bases unmatched. This CDR3 reads CASSPAGTDYNEQFF. CDR3 nucleotides: TGTGCCAGCAGCCCGGCCGGGACAGACTACAATGAGCAGTTCTTC.

J is TRBJ1-2 and V is TRBV2, with 7 bases lining up with TRBD1. CDR3 length: 13 amino acids. The V and J ends lost 3 bases and 8 bases, in that order; junction bases with no gene match: 6. Germline V gives CDR1 SNHLY, CDR2 FYNNEI. CDR3 DNA: TGTGCCAGCAGTGATAGACAGGGTTACGGCTACACCTTC. This gives the protein CASSDRQGYGYTF.

The chain recombines TRBV7-2 with TRBJ1-3; possible D gene TRBD1, 6 bases. Germline CDR1 reads SGHTA; CDR2 reads FQGNSA. V lost 5 bases to trimming and J lost 0 bases, with 14 bases between them. CDR3 length: 16 amino acids. The CDR3 reads CASSPQTGYSGNTIYF. DNA of the CDR3: TGTGCCAGCAGCCCTCAGACAGGCTACTCTGGAAACACCATATATTTT.

This clone appeared a single time. The rearrangement joins TRBV21-1 to TRBJ2-7. TRBV21-1 is a recognized pseudogene. This CDR3 is 16 amino acids long. The CDR3 reads CASSISTRRGTYEQYV. CDR3 nucleotides: TGTGCCAGCAGCATTTCGACCCGGAGGGGGACCTACGAGCAGTACGTC.

The chain recombines TRBV7-9 with TRBJ2-1, with D unclear. The CDR3 runs 12 residues. V gave up 5 bases and J gave up 9 bases, with 11 bases separating them. Germline assignment: CDR1 SEHNR and CDR2 FQNEAQ (reference sequence). The CDR3 protein is CASSDEVGEQFF. The DNA for the CDR3 is TGTGCCAGCAGCGACGAAGTGGGTGAGCAGTTCTTC. The full variable domain, rest sourced from reference TRBV7-9 and TRBJ2-1, is DTGVSQNPRHKITKRGQNVTFRCDPISEHNRLYWYRQTLGQGPEFLTYFQNEAQLEKSRLLSDRFSAERPKGSFSTLEIQRTEQGDSAMYLCASSDEVGEQFFGPGTRLTVL.

The chain joins TRBV28 to TRBJ1-3; D ambiguous. This CDR3 has 12 residues. Germline CDR1 is MDHEN and CDR2 is SYDVKM. V was clipped by 3 bases and J by 4 bases, with 4 bases between them. The CDR3 DNA reads as TGTGCCAGCAGTTTTCGGGGAAACACCATATATTTT. Protein sequence: CASSFRGNTIYF.

This clone was seen a single time. The gene calls are TRBV5-1 and TRBJ2-7, with TRBD1 identical over 9 bases. This CDR3 contains 13 residues. Germline-derived CDR1 and CDR2 are SGHRS and YFSETQ. V lost 3 bases and J lost 6; bases outside the gene matches: 4. CDR3 coding DNA: TGCGCCAGCAGCTCGGGACAGGGAAGCGAGCAGTACGTC. Protein: CASSSGQGSEQYV.

There are a few counts of this clone. The chain's CDR3 is CASSISESNQPQHF. CDR3 sequence (DNA): TGTGCCAGTAGTATCAGTGAAAGCAATCAGCCCCAGCATTTT. The chain is built from TRBV19 and TRBJ1-5; D ambiguous. Deletions cut 3 bases from V and 1 base from J, with 7 bases between. The germline gives CDR1 LNHDA, CDR2 SQIVND (reference sequence). The CDR3 consists of 14 residues.

The CDR3 protein is CASSLTGFDGYTF. The CDR3 nucleotides read TGTGCCAGCAGCTTGACAGGGTTCGATGGCTACACCTTC. The chain has TRBV12-3 or TRBV12-4 and TRBJ1-2; 7 nucleotides agree with TRBD1. The CDR3 consists of 13 residues. V shed 6 bases, J shed 6 bases, and the junction held 7 bases outside the gene matches.

The chain joins TRBV24-1 to TRBJ1-4; D unclear. Germline V lookup: CDR1 KGHDR, CDR2 SFDVKD. The CDR3 length is 15 residues. Trimming left V 4 bases short and J 8 bases short, with 16 bases between. CDR3 sequence: CATSDGRGPGEKLFF. The CDR3 DNA reads TGTGCCACCAGTGACGGCAGAGGGCCCGGAGAAAAACTGTTTTTT.

The chain recombines TRBV5-1 with TRBJ2-3; D remains unclear. V lost 4 bases to trimming and J lost 0 bases, with 9 bases between them. The CDR3 covers 14 residues. Germline CDR1 SGHRS, CDR2 YFSETQ. This CDR3 reads CASSPPGSTDTQYF. CDR3 DNA: TGCGCCAGCAGCCCACCCGGGAGCACAGATACGCAGTATTTT.

V usage is TRBV6-2 or TRBV6-3 and J usage is TRBJ2-7; 7 nucleotides align to TRBD1. CDR1 is MNHEY and CDR2 is SVGEGT in the germline V gene. Unmatched junction bases numbered 9, after V lost 5 bases and J lost 2 bases. The CDR3 runs to 15 residues. CDR3 region: CASSNPGTATYEQYV. CDR3 in DNA: TGTGCCAGCAGTAACCCCGGGACAGCAACCTACGAGCAGTACGTC.

This rearrangement joins TRBV9 to TRBJ2-1; D possibly corresponds to TRBD2 (7 bases). V lost 0 bases, J lost 5 bases, and 15 bases lay in between. Germline V gene lookup returns CDR1 SGDLS and CDR2 YYNGEE. The CDR3 runs 16 residues. The CDR3: CASSVGGGGWDNEQFF. The DNA for the CDR3 is TGTGCCAGCAGCGTAGGTGGCGGGGGCTGGGACAATGAGCAGTTCTTC.

V usage is TRBV6-7 and J usage is TRBJ1-5; D may be TRBD1 (6 bases). TRBV6-7 is given ORF status, its function remaining uncertain. The CDR3 runs to 17 residues. V shed 0 bases and J shed 8 bases, with 20 bases lying between them. The DNA of the CDR3 is TGTGCCAGCAGTTACTCCAAGAGGGGGGGCCCGCTAGAGCCCCAGCATTTT. This sequence encodes CASSYSKRGGPLEPQHF.